The next 28 T cell receptor beta chains were all read from a single sample in a study of human T cells and chemical hapten exposure. As for time point: patch test 2, 6 weeks after DPC sensitization. Treatment defined: therapeutic diphenylcyclopropenone sensitization with weekly scalp DPC. A single record per CDR3 protein comes from TCRdb applying MiXCR to the RACE reads. The sample records tens of thousands of distinct CDR3 sequences, roughly 9.6% being singletons. Sequences were derived from whole blood, sampled in connection with sensitization to the hapten diphenylcyclopropenone (DPC). Source of these receptors: a man aged 35 to 55 with alopecia areata. Some clones in this sample may be carry-over from other donors' samples.

The rearrangement links TRBV9 to TRBJ2-1, with 8 bases matching TRBD2. The V gene end was trimmed by 2 bases and the J gene end by 1 base; junction bases not matched to a gene: 8. The length of the CDR3 is 17 residues. Per germline, CDR1 SGDLS and CDR2 YYNGEE. CDR3 bases: TGTGCCAGCAGCGTCTTAGCGGGGCGTAATTCCTACAATGAGCAGTTCTTC. This encodes CASSVLAGRNSYNEQFF.

This clonotype was found a few times. The chain couples TRBV4-3 to TRBJ1-3, with D tentatively TRBD1 (5 bases). This CDR3 spans 17 amino acids. Germline loops: CDR1 LGHNA, CDR2 YSLEER. V was trimmed by 0 bases and J by 0 bases, leaving 12 bases between them. This chain's CDR3 is CASSQDFDSYSGNTIYF. The CDR3 bases are TGCGCCAGCAGCCAAGATTTCGACAGCTACTCTGGAAACACCATATATTTT.

The chain uses TRBV20-1 and TRBJ1-5, with 7 bases lining up with TRBD1. With V trimmed by 6 bases and J by 4 bases, 12 bases remained unmatched. The CDR3 spans 15 residues. Germline V gene lookup returns CDR1 DFQATT and CDR2 SNEGSKA (reference sequence). The DNA for the CDR3 is TGCAGTGCCACAGGAGGGGGCGGCCAAAATCAGCCCCAGCATTTT. It codes for CSATGGGGQNQPQHF.

This clonotype occurred a few times. CDR3 sequence reads: CASREQRAYEQYV. The CDR3 coding sequence is TGTGCCAGCAGGGAACAGAGGGCCTACGAGCAGTACGTC. The gene calls are TRBV6-1 and TRBJ2-7; TRBD2 is a possible D gene (5 bases). The ends were cut back, 6 bases at V and 2 bases at J, with 11 bases in the middle. The germline V gene encodes CDR1 MNHNS and CDR2 SASEGT. The CDR3 extends over 13 amino acids.

The chain couples TRBV3-1 to TRBJ2-2; perhaps TRBD2 as D (5 bases). V was trimmed by 4 bases and J by 6 bases, leaving 15 bases between them. The CDR3 totals 15 residues. In germline, CDR1 is LGHDT, CDR2 YNNKEL (reference sequence). CDR3 region: CASSLLVGVPGELFF. Here the CDR3 DNA reads TGTGCCAGCAGCCTTTTAGTGGGAGTACCCGGGGAGCTGTTTTTT.

This clonotype appeared a few times. The chain is built from TRBV7-9 and TRBJ1-2; no clear D. Looked up from germline, CDR1 is SEHNR and CDR2 is FQNEAQ (reference sequence). Trimming cost V 5 bases and J 5 bases, with 15 bases left between them. The CDR3 is 14 amino acids. CDR3 sequence reads: CASSGEGAPYGYTF. CDR3 DNA: TGTGCCAGCAGCGGCGAGGGAGCACCGTATGGCTACACCTTC.

The CDR3 DNA sequence: TGCGCCAGCAGCTCCGGACAGGGGGCGCAAGTCACCGGGGAGCTGTTTTTT. Its translation: CASSSGQGAQVTGELFF. The chain is built from TRBV5-1 and TRBJ2-2, with 11 bases aligning to TRBD1. There are 17 residues in the CDR3. The junction had 8 bases not matched to a gene; V was cut back by 3 bases and J by 4 bases. Looked up from germline, CDR1 is SGHRS and CDR2 is YFSETQ.

This clonotype was recorded a few times. This chain connects TRBV30 to TRBJ2-2; D not resolved. CDR1 is GTSNPN and CDR2 is SVGIG in the germline V gene (reference sequence). V lost 3 bases and J lost 6, with 8 bases in between. The CDR3 sequence is 12 residues long. The CDR3 loop is CAWSPEAGELFF. The DNA for the CDR3 is TGTGCCTGGAGCCCGGAAGCCGGGGAGCTGTTTTTT.

This chain links TRBV20-1 with TRBJ2-7; 10 bases align to TRBD1. The CDR3 spans 15 residues. After removal of 6 bases from V and 2 bases from J, the junction contained 10 bases not matched to a gene. Germline lookup yields CDR1 DFQATT and CDR2 SNEGSKA (reference sequence). The CDR3 DNA reads as TGCAGTGCCCCGGGAGGACAGGGGGTCACCTACGAGCAGTACTTC. It translates to CSAPGGQGVTYEQYF.

The table lists this clonotype with a few counts. The gene calls are TRBV4-1 and TRBJ2-4, with TRBD1 identical over 7 bases. The trim removed 5 bases at V and 0 bases at J, leaving 7 bases unmatched. The CDR3 has 16 amino acids. Looked up from germline, CDR1 is MGHRA and CDR2 is YSYEKL. CDR3 coding DNA: TGCGCCAGCAGCACCCGGGACAGAGTAGCCAAAAACATTCAGTACTTC. Amino acids: CASSTRDRVAKNIQYF.

This clonotype was detected a few times. The CDR3 nucleotides are TGCGCCAGCAGCCAAGCGGCCCCGGGACAGGGCTTCAATCAGCCCCAGCATTTT. Its translation: CASSQAAPGQGFNQPQHF. The chain is built from TRBV4-1 and TRBJ1-5; 9 nucleotides align to TRBD1. After removal of 1 base from V and 3 bases from J, the junction contained 10 bases not matched to a gene. From germline, CDR1 is MGHRA and CDR2 YSYEKL. CDR3 length: 18 residues.

Concerning this clonotype itself: A much larger clone lies one base from this, so it may be a read error. The chain uses TRBV20-1 and TRBJ2-2, with a possible D match to TRBD2 (5 bases). In germline, CDR1 is DFQATT, CDR2 SNEGSKA (reference sequence). The CDR3 spans 13 residues. Trimming cost V 3 bases and J 10 bases, with 15 bases left between them. The CDR3 protein is CSASLVPGKELFF. The CDR3 DNA reads as TGCAGTGCTAGTCTCGTCCCGGGGAAGGAGCTGTTTTTT.

The chain links TRBV28 to TRBJ2-7, with 9 bases fitting TRBD2. This CDR3 has 17 amino acids. Germline CDR1 MDHEN, CDR2 SYDVKM. The V gene end was trimmed by 2 bases and the J gene end by 4 bases; junction bases not matched to a gene: 12. The CDR3 bases are TGTGCCAGCAGTTTAGAGGGGTTAGCGGGAGTCAGATACGAGCAGTACTTC. Translating it yields CASSLEGLAGVRYEQYF.

This clonotype was observed a handful of times. The gene calls are TRBV7-3 and TRBJ2-2; D uncertain. Trimming stripped 5 bases from V and 1 base from J, with 5 bases between. The CDR3 length is 13 residues. Germline CDR1 reads SGHTA; CDR2 reads FQGTGA. The DNA for the CDR3 is TGTGCCAGCAGCCCGGAGAACACCGGGGAGCTGTTTTTT. Residues: CASSPENTGELFF.

This clonotype was found a few times. This chain joins TRBV3-1 and TRBJ2-7; TRBD1 matches 8 bases. CDR1 and CDR2 (germline): LGHDT, YNNKEL (reference sequence). V gave up 0 bases and J gave up 4 bases; unmatched junction bases: 8. This CDR3 comprises 16 residues. This CDR3 reads CASSQENRGFWYEQYV. The CDR3 DNA reads TGTGCCAGCAGCCAAGAGAACAGGGGGTTTTGGTACGAGCAGTACGTC.

The chain carries TRBV14 and TRBJ2-5, with 13 bases fitting TRBD2. This CDR3 is 16 amino acids long. Germline CDR1 is SGHDN and CDR2 is FVKESK. Trimming removed 5 bases from V and 5 bases from J; junction bases left unmatched: 8. CDR3 region: CASSRTSGRDVETQYF. CDR3 in DNA: TGTGCCAGCAGCAGAACTAGCGGGAGGGACGTGGAGACCCAGTACTTC. The full variable domain, with the rest looked up from reference TRBV14 and TRBJ2-5, is EAGVTQFPSHSVIEKGQTVTLRCDPISGHDNLYWYRRVMGKEIKFLLHFVKESKQDESGMPNNRFLAERTGGTYSTLKVQPAELEDSGVYFCASSRTSGRDVETQYFGPGTRLLVL.

V is TRBV7-9 and J is TRBJ1-3; maybe TRBD1 (5 bases). The length of the CDR3 is 16 residues. Per the germline V gene, CDR1 is SEHNR and CDR2 is FQNEAQ (reference sequence). Trimming removed 5 bases at V and 4 bases at J, with 18 bases between. CDR3: CASSPRDRAGGNTIYF. CDR3 DNA sequence: TGTGCCAGCAGCCCCCGGGACCGCGCTGGAGGAAACACCATATATTTT.

This clonotype came up a few times. This chain joins TRBV12-3 or TRBV12-4 and TRBJ1-4, with D uncertain. V was cut by 0 bases and J by 10 bases, with 3 bases left in between. The CDR3 is 11 residues long. This chain's CDR3 is CASSLALKLFF. The CDR3 bases are TGTGCCAGCAGTTTAGCCCTAAAACTGTTTTTT.

This clonotype was counted between two and nine times. The chain has TRBV6-5 and TRBJ1-2; D may be TRBD1 (6 bases). The CDR3 is 12 amino acids. V was shortened by 3 bases and J by 6 bases, with 8 bases between the two germline ends. Germline CDR1 is MNHEY and CDR2 is SVGAGI. The CDR3 nucleotides are TGTGCCAGCAGTTATGGACAGAATGGCTACACCTTC. As protein: CASSYGQNGYTF.

The genes are TRBV7-9 and TRBJ2-1; D uncertain. The V and J ends lost 2 bases and 1 base respectively, with 6 bases between them. This CDR3 is 14 amino acids long. Germline CDR1 and CDR2: SEHNR and FQNEAQ (reference sequence). CDR3 protein: CASSLQASYNEQFF. In DNA, the CDR3 is TGTGCCAGCAGCTTACAGGCTTCCTACAATGAGCAGTTCTTC.

The chain couples TRBV5-4 to TRBJ2-7; 7 bases match TRBD1. The V gene's germline CDR1 is SGHNT and CDR2 YYREEE (reference sequence). Trimming took 1 base from V and 3 from J; bases not matched to a gene: 7. The CDR3 totals 15 residues. CDR3 loop: CASSLRGTANYEQYV. CDR3 bases: TGTGCCAGCAGCTTGAGAGGGACAGCGAACTACGAGCAGTACGTC.

This clonotype was found many times. The genes are TRBV6-1 and TRBJ1-5; 9 bases map to TRBD1. The CDR3 is 15 residues long. Germline CDR1 and CDR2: MNHNS and SASEGT. The V and J ends lost 1 base and 15 bases, in that order; junction bases with no gene match: 13. The CDR3 here is CASSEGTGEGIGRHF. The CDR3 DNA follows: TGTGCCAGCAGTGAAGGGACAGGGGAAGGTATTGGTCGGCATTTT.

This clonotype was recorded many times. The chain couples TRBV20-1 to TRBJ2-1; 11 bases map to TRBD2. The CDR3 spans 15 residues. Unmatched junction bases numbered 11, after V lost 5 bases and J lost 8 bases. Germline V gives CDR1 DFQATT, CDR2 SNEGSKA (reference sequence). The CDR3 region is CSAPNRLAGIYEQFF. CDR3 nucleotides: TGCAGTGCTCCTAACCGACTAGCGGGGATCTATGAGCAGTTCTTC.

The CDR3 region has the DNA TGTGCCAGCAGTCGGGACAGGGGCCTTCTCTTCTATGGCTACACCTTC. Translating gives CASSRDRGLLFYGYTF. The V gene is TRBV12-3 or TRBV12-4, the J gene TRBJ1-2, with 10 positions matching TRBD1. Trimming at V came to 5 bases and at J to 4 bases, leaving 10 bases not matched to a gene. CDR3 size: 16 residues.

Ten or more counts support this clonotype. The chain joins TRBV29-1 to TRBJ2-2; a weak D match, TRBD1 (5 bases). Germline loops: CDR1 SQVTM, CDR2 ANQGSEA. V shed 4 bases and J shed 5 bases, with 8 bases lying between them. The length of the CDR3 is 12 residues. Here the CDR3 DNA reads TGCAGCGTTGGACGACAGACCGGGGAGCTGTTTTTT. It encodes CSVGRQTGELFF.

The V call is TRBV24-1, the J call TRBJ2-2, with 8 bases aligning to TRBD1. Unmatched junction bases numbered 15, after V lost 11 bases and J lost 5 bases. The CDR3 sequence is 16 residues long. Germline V gives CDR1 KGHDR, CDR2 SFDVKD. The CDR3 spells CANLYSGGARTGELFF. DNA for the CDR3: TGTGCCAACCTATACTCAGGGGGCGCAAGGACCGGGGAGCTGTTTTTT.

This clonotype has at least ten counts. The V gene is TRBV6-2 or TRBV6-3, the J gene TRBJ1-4; 8 bases align to TRBD1. The CDR3 runs 17 residues. Germline-derived CDR1 and CDR2 are MNHEY and SVGEGT. J gave up 8 bases and V 0 bases, and 11 bases lay outside the gene matches. The CDR3 DNA sequence: TGTGCCAGCAGTTACTCGAAGGCTTCGACAGGGGACGAAAAACTGTTTTTT. Residues: CASSYSKASTGDEKLFF.

The sample holds many counts of this clonotype. The V and J genes are TRBV9 and TRBJ1-6; 9 bases line up with TRBD1. The junction had 8 bases not matched to a gene; V was cut back by 3 bases and J by 7 bases. The CDR3 totals 16 residues. Germline CDR1 is SGDLS and CDR2 is YYNGEE. The CDR3 nucleotides read TGTGCCAGCAGCGAAACCGGACAGGGGAGAAATTCACCCCTCCACTTT. It is translated as CASSETGQGRNSPLHF.